Following are 25 T cell receptor beta chains from one sample sequenced in a study of blood T cell repertoires in COVID-19 (dated by TCRdb to the early 2020s). The protocol used for the library was the immunoSEQ multiplex PCR assay. In its TCRdb copy, this immuneACCESS table keeps in-frame sequences only and misses some clones. Where compared with another copy, unresolved V genes explain less than half of these, and the others have no known cause. Here the sample has roughly 130,000 clones; about four fifths occur a single time. Of the sample, 3.5% to 5.5% falls within the top ten clones. The sequenced sample was peripheral blood. All receptors come from a woman aged 70-85 years with acute or convalescent COVID-19.

V is TRBV19 and J is TRBJ1-4; TRBD1 agrees at 9 bases. The J segment lost 7 bases and the V segment lost 2 bases, leaving 8 bases of the junction unmatched. Germline CDR1 is LNHDA and CDR2 is SQIVND (reference sequence). The CDR3 has 16 amino acids. The CDR3 DNA reads TGTGCCAGTAGTATAAGCGGGACAGGGATTTTTGAAAAACTGTTTTTT. The encoded protein is CASSISGTGIFEKLFF.

The genes are TRBV6-2 or TRBV6-3 and TRBJ1-2, with 8 positions matching TRBD1. From germline, CDR1 is MNHEY and CDR2 SVGEGT. J lost 1 base, V lost 4 bases, and 8 bases had no gene match. The CDR3 runs to 16 residues. The CDR3 sequence: CASSFSGTGDNYGYTF. The CDR3, as DNA: TGTGCCAGCAGTTTCTCCGGGACAGGTGATAACTATGGCTACACCTTC.

V gene TRBV29-1 combines with J gene TRBJ1-1, with 11 bases fitting TRBD1. The germline gives CDR1 SQVTM, CDR2 ANQGSEA. The junction had 9 bases not matched to a gene; V was cut back by 4 bases and J by 5 bases. The CDR3 runs 15 residues. CDR3 coding DNA: TGCAGCGTTGTGGCGGGGACAGGGGGTTATACTGAAGCTTTCTTT. Its translation is CSVVAGTGGYTEAFF.

The chain links TRBV2 to TRBJ1-5; D is possibly TRBD1 (5 bases). CDR1 and CDR2 from the germline V gene are SNHLY and FYNNEI. V was pared by 4 bases and J by 1 base, with 11 bases between. CDR3 length: 15 residues. In DNA form, the CDR3 reads TGTGCCAGCAGTGTAGACTCAGGGAGCAATCAGCCCCAGCATTTT. It specifies CASSVDSGSNQPQHF.

Written as DNA, the CDR3 is TGTGCCACCAATCCCGACAGGGGACCGTCCTTTGGGGCCAACGTCCTGACTTTC. Residues: CATNPDRGPSFGANVLTF. The chain recombines TRBV27 with TRBJ2-6, with TRBD1 matching over 8 bases. CDR1 MNHEY and CDR2 SMNVEV come from the germline V gene (reference sequence). The V gene end was trimmed by 10 bases and the J gene end by 3 bases; junction bases not matched to a gene: 17. The CDR3 contains 18 residues.

The chain recombines TRBV7-2 with TRBJ2-3, with 14 bases matching TRBD2. The junction had 6 bases not matched to a gene; V was cut back by 2 bases and J by 5 bases. This CDR3 is 17 amino acids long. From germline, CDR1 is SGHTA and CDR2 FQGNSA. CDR3 bases: TGTGCCAGCAGCTTAAGACTAGCGGGGGGGGCAAGAGATACGCAGTATTTT. It encodes CASSLRLAGGARDTQYF. The full variable domain, with the rest looked up from reference TRBV7-2 and TRBJ2-3, is GAGVSQSPSNKVTEKGKDVELRCDPISGHTALYWYRQSLGQGLEFLIYFQGNSAPDKSGLPSDRFSAERTGGSVSTLTIQRTQQEDSAVYLCASSLRLAGGARDTQYFGPGTRLTVL.

The chain carries TRBV29-1 and TRBJ1-2, with 9 bases identical to TRBD1. CDR3 length: 14 residues. Germline values: CDR1 SQVTM, CDR2 ANQGSEA. V shed 1 base, J shed 1 base, and the junction held 1 base outside the gene matches. CDR3 sequence reads: CSVEGQGDNYGYTF. Here the CDR3 DNA reads TGCAGCGTTGAAGGACAGGGGGATAACTATGGCTACACCTTC. Using reference TRBV29-1 and TRBJ1-2 for the parts outside the CDR3, the full variable domain is SAVISQKPSRDICQRGTSLTIQCQVDSQVTMMFWYRQQPGQSLTLIATANQGSEATYESGFVIDKFPISRPNLTFSTLTVSNMSPEDSSIYLCSVEGQGDNYGYTFGSGTRLTVV.

V gene TRBV24-1 combines with J gene TRBJ2-1, with D unresolved. From germline, CDR1 is KGHDR and CDR2 SFDVKD. V was clipped by 4 bases and J by 6 bases, with 12 bases between them. This CDR3 is 14 amino acids long. CDR3 residues: CATSEPNERNEQFF. The CDR3 DNA reads TGTGCCACCAGTGAACCTAATGAGCGCAATGAGCAGTTCTTC.

The chain recombines TRBV10-1 with TRBJ1-6; no clear D gene. The CDR3 contains 13 residues. Looked up from germline, CDR1 is WNHNN and CDR2 is SYGVQD (reference sequence). Trimming cost V 0 bases and J 9 bases, with 6 bases left between them. The CDR3 protein is CASSESSRSPLHF. CDR3 DNA sequence: TGCGCCAGCAGTGAGTCGAGCCGTTCACCCCTCCACTTT.

V gene TRBV5-3 combines with J gene TRBJ2-3, with 10 bases that match TRBD2. TRBV5-3 is identified as an open reading frame with a role that is uncertain. This CDR3 has 15 residues. V was pared by 0 bases and J by 6 bases, with 4 bases of the junction left unmatched. CDR3: CARSLGSSGGDTQYF. The DNA of the CDR3 is TGTGCCAGAAGCTTGGGCTCTAGCGGGGGCGATACGCAGTATTTT.

The gene calls are TRBV5-1 and TRBJ2-6; possibly TRBD1 for D (6 bases). The ends were cut back, 0 bases at V and 3 bases at J, with 7 bases in the middle. Germline values: CDR1 SGHRS, CDR2 YFSETQ. The CDR3 totals 15 residues. CDR3 sequence: CASSLGGRGANVLTF. CDR3 bases: TGCGCCAGCAGCTTGGGGGGGCGTGGGGCCAACGTCCTGACTTTC.

Notes on this clone: Its ends do not fully match the called genes, so a read error is possible. The CDR3 DNA reads as TGTGCCATCAGTGAGGATCGACAGGGGGCGCAAGGGACCCAGTACTTC. Protein product: CAISEDRQGAQGTQYF. The genes are TRBV10-3 and TRBJ2-5, with 10 bases lining up with TRBD1. In germline, CDR1 is ENHRY, CDR2 SYGVKD. There are 16 residues in the CDR3.

The chain couples TRBV7-8 to TRBJ2-1, with 10 nucleotides matching TRBD1. The trim removed 5 bases at V and 4 bases at J, leaving 8 bases unmatched. Germline V gene data show CDR1 as SGHVS and CDR2 as FQNEAQ. The CDR3 has 16 amino acids. This chain's CDR3 is CASSLWGDRGYNEQFF. The CDR3, as DNA: TGTGCCAGCAGCCTTTGGGGGGACAGGGGATACAATGAGCAGTTCTTC.

The chain has TRBV7-2 and TRBJ1-3; the D is unclear. The V gene's germline CDR1 is SGHTA and CDR2 FQGNSA. This CDR3 comprises 15 residues. V was trimmed by 1 base and J by 3 bases, leaving 10 bases between them. The CDR3 nucleotides read TGTGCCAGCAGCTTAGTGGACTACGGTGGAAACACCATATATTTT. Encoded protein: CASSLVDYGGNTIYF. The full variable domain, its missing parts supplied by reference TRBV7-2 and TRBJ1-3, is GAGVSQSPSNKVTEKGKDVELRCDPISGHTALYWYRQSLGQGLEFLIYFQGNSAPDKSGLPSDRFSAERTGGSVSTLTIQRTQQEDSAVYLCASSLVDYGGNTIYFGEGSWLTVV.

This chain connects TRBV4-2 to TRBJ2-3; 13 nucleotides line up with TRBD2. CDR1 LGHNA and CDR2 YNFKEQ come from the germline V gene. This CDR3 is built from 16 residues. J gave up 5 bases and V 3 bases, and 5 bases lay outside the gene matches. CDR3 DNA sequence: TGTGCCAGCAGCCACGAGACTAGCGGGGGGATAGATACGCAGTATTTT. This codes for CASSHETSGGIDTQYF.

The chain links TRBV19 to TRBJ2-6; tentative D call: TRBD2 (7 bases). The V end lost 1 base, the J end lost 3 bases, and 13 bases lay between the germline ends. This CDR3 comprises 17 residues. In germline, CDR1 is LNHDA, CDR2 SQIVND (reference sequence). CDR3 bases: TGTGCCAGTAGTATAGCGGGGGGCGGTGTTGGGGCCAACGTCCTGACTTTC. Residues: CASSIAGGGVGANVLTF.

The V call is TRBV6-1, the J call TRBJ1-2, with D perhaps TRBD1 (6 bases). Deletions cut 2 bases from V and 4 bases from J, with 8 bases between. From germline, CDR1 is MNHNS and CDR2 SASEGT. There are 13 residues in the CDR3. The CDR3 sequence: CASSESQGYGYTF. The CDR3 nucleotides read TGTGCCAGCAGTGAATCACAGGGCTATGGCTACACCTTC.

V and J are TRBV29-1 and TRBJ1-5, with 10 bases matching TRBD1. Germline values: CDR1 SQVTM, CDR2 ANQGSEA. The V segment lost 4 bases and the J segment 4 bases; nucleotides outside the gene matches: 1. The CDR3 has 13 amino acids. CDR3 amino acids: CSVGTGGNQPQHF. CDR3 DNA: TGCAGCGTTGGGACAGGGGGGAATCAGCCCCAGCATTTT.

The chain's CDR3 is CASSEPGQGRHGYTF. CDR3 DNA: TGTGCCAGCAGTGAGCCCGGACAGGGGAGACATGGCTACACCTTC. The genes are TRBV6-6 and TRBJ1-2; TRBD1 matches 9 bases. V dropped 5 bases and J dropped 6; count of bases not matched to a gene: 10. This CDR3 region has 15 residues. CDR1 is MNHNY, CDR2 SVGAGI, per germline (reference sequence).

The chain is built from TRBV11-3 and TRBJ2-7; 7 bases are shared with TRBD1. V was pared by 5 bases and J by 0 bases, with 7 bases of the junction left unmatched. Germline V CDR1 and CDR2: SGHNT, YENEEA. This CDR3 is built from 15 residues. The CDR3 nucleotides read TGTGCCAGCAGCGCCCTCGGGACAGCCTCCTACGAGCAGTACTTC. Translated: CASSALGTASYEQYF.

V gene TRBV7-2 combines with J gene TRBJ1-1; 7 nucleotides match TRBD1. Germline V gene sequence: CDR1 SGHTA, CDR2 FQGNSA. The J segment lost 0 bases and the V segment lost 5 bases, leaving 9 bases of the junction unmatched. CDR3 length: 16 residues. CDR3 amino acids: CASSRTGDWMNTEAFF. The CDR3 DNA reads as TGTGCCAGCAGCCGTACAGGGGATTGGATGAACACTGAAGCTTTCTTT.

The J gene is TRBJ1-5, the V gene TRBV7-2; no clear D gene. Trimming shortened V by 2 bases and J by 4 bases, and 9 bases separated the two germline ends. Germline V gene sequence: CDR1 SGHTA, CDR2 FQGNSA. This CDR3 region has 14 residues. CDR3: CASSLSTGNQPQHF. In DNA, the CDR3 is TGTGCCAGCAGCTTAAGTACCGGGAATCAGCCCCAGCATTTT.

The V call is TRBV6-6, the J call TRBJ1-4; 10 bases are shared with TRBD1. V was clipped by 4 bases and J by 4 bases; unmatched bases: 3. CDR1 and CDR2 from the germline V gene are MNHNY and SVGAGI (reference sequence). This CDR3 spans 15 amino acids. The DNA of the CDR3 is TGTGCCAGCAGTTTAGGACAGGGGGGTAATGAAAAACTGTTTTTT. It specifies CASSLGQGGNEKLFF.

This clone was counted once. The chain joins TRBV6-5 to TRBJ2-4; D is possibly TRBD1 (6 bases). V gave up 6 bases and J gave up 0 bases, with 9 bases separating them. Germline CDR1 reads MNHEY; CDR2 reads SVGAGI. CDR3 length: 14 residues. The CDR3 protein is CASRDSLAKNIQYF. In DNA form, the CDR3 reads TGTGCCAGCAGGGACAGTTTAGCCAAAAACATTCAGTACTTC.

This clone was counted many times. The chain links TRBV5-1 to TRBJ2-5; maybe TRBD2 (5 bases). The CDR3 is made up of 15 amino acids. Trimming took 0 bases from V and 5 from J, leaving 14 bases between them. Germline loops: CDR1 SGHRS, CDR2 YFSETQ. CDR3 residues: CASSLVDSRGETQYF. The CDR3 nucleotides read TGCGCCAGCAGCTTGGTGGACTCCCGTGGGGAGACCCAGTACTTC.